The next 27 T cell receptor beta chains were all read from a single sample in a study of naive and memory T cell subsets. Stated treatment: skin biopsy from PPD injection site in Mantoux-positive individual. A UMI-containing oligonucleotide was joined by 3' ligation to the TCR cDNA template. Ligated cDNA underwent four rounds of PCR with nested alpha and beta constant region primers and SP2. TCRdb passed the UMI-ligation and nested PCR reads through MiXCR, listing each CDR3 protein once. The profile shows some 30,000 distinct CDR3 sequences, 6.7% of them singletons. The sequencing here drew on skin, taken from a tuberculin skin test site. These receptors came from an adult in good health.

This clonotype was found many times. The chain couples TRBV5-4 to TRBJ1-6; the D is unclear. The CDR3 sequence is 13 residues long. V dropped 4 bases and J dropped 15 bases, with 17 bases sitting between them. The germline V gene encodes CDR1 SGHNT and CDR2 YYREEE (reference sequence). The CDR3 DNA follows: TGTGCCAGCAGCAATCTCCCATTATCGGGCCTCCACTTT. It is translated as CASSNLPLSGLHF.

This clonotype was found many times. V is TRBV10-3 and J is TRBJ1-1; a weak D match, TRBD1 (5 bases). Per the germline V gene, CDR1 is ENHRY and CDR2 is SYGVKD. The CDR3 runs 16 residues. Between the trimmed V and J ends, which lost 0 bases and 1 base, there was a span of 12 bases. CDR3 sequence: CAISESFGHSNTEAFF. For the CDR3, the DNA is TGTGCCATCAGTGAGTCGTTCGGACACTCGAACACTGAAGCTTTCTTT.

This clonotype was seen ten or more times. V and J are TRBV14 and TRBJ1-1; tentatively, D is TRBD1 (5 bases). The CDR3 loop spans 13 amino acids. Deletions cut 0 bases from V and 5 bases from J, with 7 bases between. Germline V gene data show CDR1 as SGHDN and CDR2 as FVKESK. CDR3 protein: CASSQDRGTEAFF. The CDR3, as DNA: TGTGCCAGCAGCCAAGACCGGGGGACTGAAGCTTTCTTT.

This clonotype was observed many times. This chain uses TRBV2 with TRBJ1-1, with D unclear. Looked up from germline, CDR1 is SNHLY and CDR2 is FYNNEI. Trimming removed 7 bases at V and 1 base at J, with 4 bases between. The CDR3 is 11 residues long. CDR3: CASTSNTEAFF. CDR3 bases: TGTGCCAGCACCTCGAACACTGAAGCTTTCTTT.

The rearrangement joins TRBV5-6 to TRBJ1-4; D not certain. Germline lookup yields CDR1 SGHDT and CDR2 YYEEEE. The germline V and J ends were trimmed by 4 bases and 6 bases, with 10 bases remaining between them. This CDR3 region has 13 residues. The CDR3, as DNA: TGTGCCAGCAGCCGGGCCCGGGATGAAAAACTGTTTTTT. It is translated as CASSRARDEKLFF. Together with reference TRBV5-6 and TRBJ1-4, the CDR3 gives the full variable domain: DAGVTQSPTHLIKTRGQQVTLRCSPKSGHDTVSWYQQALGQGPQFIFQYYEEEERQRGNFPDRFSGHQFPNYSSELNVNALLLGDSALYLCASSRARDEKLFFGSGTQLSVL.

This clonotype was recorded at least ten times. The chain is built from TRBV27 and TRBJ2-7; D unresolved. CDR1 and CDR2 from the germline V gene are MNHEY and SMNVEV (reference sequence). The CDR3 extends over 14 amino acids. The V and J ends lost 2 bases and 3 bases respectively, with 11 bases between them. CDR3 protein: CASSLHHILYEQYF. CDR3 in DNA: TGTGCCAGCAGTTTACATCACATCCTCTACGAGCAGTACTTC.

This clonotype was counted many times. The genes are TRBV3-1 and TRBJ1-4; TRBD1 matches 7 bases. Unmatched junction bases numbered 5, after V lost 5 bases and J lost 5 bases. The CDR3 runs 14 residues. The V gene's germline CDR1 is LGHDT and CDR2 YNNKEL (reference sequence). In nucleotides, the CDR3 is TGTGCCAGCAGCACGCGGGACAGCAATGAAAAACTGTTTTTT. Its protein is CASSTRDSNEKLFF. Full variable domain (outside the CDR3, taken from reference TRBV3-1 and TRBJ1-4): DTAVSQTPKYLVTQMGNDKSIKCEQNLGHDTMYWYKQDSKKFLKIMFSYNNKELIINETVPNRFSPKSPDKAHLNLHINSLELGDSAVYFCASSTRDSNEKLFFGSGTQLSVL.

This clonotype was recorded many times. The J gene is TRBJ2-7, the V gene TRBV4-2; TRBD1 matches 7 bases. In germline, CDR1 is LGHNA, CDR2 YNFKEQ. The CDR3 has 14 residues. The V segment lost 9 bases and the J segment 2 bases; nucleotides outside the gene matches: 10. CDR3 residues: CASSPGTAAYEQYF. Here the CDR3 DNA reads TGTGCCAGTAGTCCCGGGACAGCGGCCTACGAGCAGTACTTC.

The chain links TRBV5-1 to TRBJ2-2; no reliable D call. This CDR3 region has 13 residues. Trimming shortened V by 0 bases and J by 6 bases, and 6 bases separated the two germline ends. Germline loops: CDR1 SGHRS, CDR2 YFSETQ. The CDR3 coding sequence is TGCGCCAGCAGCTTGGTGTGGGCCGGGGAGCTGTTTTTT. Translated: CASSLVWAGELFF.

There are many counts of this clonotype. This CDR3 reads CASSNTFGLADEQFF. In DNA, the CDR3 is TGTGCCAGCAGCAATACATTCGGGCTAGCCGATGAGCAGTTCTTC. The rearrangement links TRBV11-2 to TRBJ2-1; perhaps TRBD2 as D (5 bases). The germline V and J ends were trimmed by 5 bases and 8 bases, with 19 bases remaining between them. Germline V gives CDR1 SGHAT, CDR2 FQNNGV. The CDR3 has 15 amino acids.

This clonotype was found many times. The chain is built from TRBV20-1 and TRBJ2-7; perhaps TRBD2 as D (7 bases). The CDR3 loop spans 15 amino acids. V lost 4 bases, J lost 3 bases, and 19 bases lay in between. Germline-derived CDR1 and CDR2 are DFQATT and SNEGSKA (reference sequence). Written as DNA, the CDR3 is TGCAGTGCTAACCCCGGGGAGGGGGAGTTCTACGAGCAGTACTTC. Translating it yields CSANPGEGEFYEQYF.

CDR3 sequence reads: CASSTGPDSYEQFF. The CDR3 nucleotides read TGTGCCAGTAGTACAGGGCCAGACTCTTATGAGCAGTTCTTC. The chain joins TRBV19 to TRBJ2-1, with D tentatively TRBD1 (5 bases). The CDR3 has 14 amino acids. The germline V and J ends were trimmed by 4 bases and 8 bases, with 15 bases remaining between them. Looked up from germline, CDR1 is LNHDA and CDR2 is SQIVND (reference sequence).

V is TRBV5-4 and J is TRBJ2-5; D not certain. Germline V gives CDR1 SGHNT, CDR2 YYREEE (reference sequence). Between the trimmed V and J ends, which lost 2 bases and 5 bases, there was a span of 10 bases. The CDR3 has 13 amino acids. The CDR3 DNA sequence: TGTGCCAGCAGCTTTGTCCCCTCCGAGACCCAGTACTTC. This codes for CASSFVPSETQYF.

The gene calls are TRBV29-1 and TRBJ1-2; possible D gene TRBD1, 5 bases. This CDR3 comprises 13 residues. Germline V gene data show CDR1 as SQVTM and CDR2 as ANQGSEA. The V and J ends lost 7 bases and 4 bases respectively, with 16 bases between them. The CDR3 DNA sequence: TGCAGCGCCCCATTAGGGGCTGGCTATGGCTACACCTTC. Encoded protein: CSAPLGAGYGYTF.

This clonotype was detected ten times or more. CDR3 nucleotide sequence: TGTGCCAGGGGACAGGGCTTCAATCAGCCCCAGCATTTT. Its translation is CARGQGFNQPQHF. The chain couples TRBV19 to TRBJ1-5; TRBD1 matches 9 bases. CDR3 size: 13 residues. CDR1 is LNHDA and CDR2 is SQIVND in the germline V gene (reference sequence). Trimming at V came to 9 bases and at J to 3 bases, leaving 3 bases not matched to a gene.

The V and J genes are TRBV7-2 and TRBJ1-2; D is ambiguous. Trimming left V 5 bases short and J 7 bases short, with 8 bases between. The length of the CDR3 is 11 residues. CDR1 is SGHTA and CDR2 is FQGNSA in the germline V gene. The CDR3 DNA follows: TGTGCCAGCAGCCCCTCCGTTGGCTACACCTTC. Translation: CASSPSVGYTF.

By its share, this clonotype is medium-sized. The chain links TRBV19 to TRBJ2-5; 10 bases are a match to TRBD2. V shed 6 bases and J 2 bases; nucleotides not matched to a gene: 6. CDR1 LNHDA and CDR2 SQIVND come from the germline V gene (reference sequence). The CDR3 contains 15 residues. The CDR3 DNA reads as TGTGCCAGTAGCCCCGGGACTAGCGCACAAGAGACCCAGTACTTC. Protein sequence: CASSPGTSAQETQYF.

This clonotype was counted a few times. The rearrangement joins TRBV9 to TRBJ2-3; 8 bases fit TRBD1. The ends lost 4 bases at V and 4 bases at J; junction bases unmatched: 11. Germline CDR1 and CDR2: SGDLS and YYNGEE. This CDR3 is built from 16 residues. The CDR3 spells CASSPTGVVGSDTQYF. The CDR3 nucleotides read TGTGCCAGCAGCCCGACAGGGGTGGTCGGTTCAGATACGCAGTATTTT.

This clonotype was seen many times. The gene calls are TRBV7-2 and TRBJ1-3, with TRBD1 matching over 11 bases. The CDR3 sequence is 17 residues long. Germline CDR1 and CDR2: SGHTA and FQGNSA. Trimming took 1 base from V and 5 from J; bases not matched to a gene: 7. CDR3 protein: CASSLEGGQGARNTIYF. CDR3 DNA: TGTGCCAGCAGCTTAGAAGGAGGACAGGGGGCAAGAAACACCATATATTTT.

Only a few counts were recorded for this clonotype. This chain uses TRBV7-9 with TRBJ1-1; a weak D match, TRBD1 (6 bases). Trimming shortened V by 1 base and J by 5 bases, and 11 bases separated the two germline ends. CDR1 SEHNR and CDR2 FQNEAQ come from the germline V gene (reference sequence). There are 14 residues in the CDR3. Here the CDR3 reads CASSLGGLSTEAFF. The CDR3 bases are TGTGCCAGCAGCTTAGGGGGGCTGAGTACTGAAGCTTTCTTT.

This clonotype occurred a few times. The rearrangement links TRBV2 to TRBJ2-1; 7 nucleotides match TRBD2. CDR1 SNHLY and CDR2 FYNNEI come from the germline V gene. Losses at the gene ends were 4 bases for V and 6 bases for J; bases not matched to a gene: 9. This CDR3 is built from 15 residues. CDR3 coding DNA: TGTGCCAGCAGTGCAGCTAGCGGCAGCGCCAATGAGCAGTTCTTC. Residues: CASSAASGSANEQFF.

This clonotype has a count of ten or more. As DNA, the CDR3 is TGCGCCAGCAGTGAGTCACCCTTGCCCAATGAGCAGTTCTTC. It encodes CASSESPLPNEQFF. The genes are TRBV10-1 and TRBJ2-1; D is undetermined. CDR1 WNHNN and CDR2 SYGVQD come from the germline V gene (reference sequence). V was shortened by 0 bases and J by 6 bases, with 9 bases between the two germline ends. There are 14 residues in the CDR3.

This clonotype was seen a handful of times. The V and J genes are TRBV5-6 and TRBJ2-7; D not certain. V lost 1 base, J lost 7 bases, and 9 bases lay in between. CDR1 is SGHDT and CDR2 is YYEEEE in the germline V gene. The CDR3 is made up of 12 amino acids. The CDR3 bases are TGTGCCAGCAGCTTGACCGGGCTTGAGCAGTACTTC. As protein: CASSLTGLEQYF. Based on the CDR3 plus reference TRBV5-6 and TRBJ2-7, the full variable domain is DAGVTQSPTHLIKTRGQQVTLRCSPKSGHDTVSWYQQALGQGPQFIFQYYEEEERQRGNFPDRFSGHQFPNYSSELNVNALLLGDSALYLCASSLTGLEQYFGPGTRLTVT.

There are many counts of this clonotype. This chain links TRBV11-2 with TRBJ2-1; D perhaps matches TRBD2 (6 bases). CDR1 SGHAT and CDR2 FQNNGV come from the germline V gene. V was shortened by 1 base and J by 8 bases, with 12 bases between the two germline ends. The CDR3 has 14 residues. The CDR3 sequence: CASSLVPGSDEQFF. In DNA, the CDR3 is TGTGCCAGCAGCTTAGTCCCCGGGAGCGATGAGCAGTTCTTC.

This clonotype was seen many times. The rearrangement joins TRBV6-5 to TRBJ1-6; weak D call: TRBD1 (6 bases). Deletions cut 2 bases from V and 5 bases from J, with 10 bases between. From germline, CDR1 is MNHEY and CDR2 SVGAGI. The CDR3 contains 15 residues. In nucleotides, the CDR3 is TGTGCCAGCAGTTACGGGGGGGCTCATAATTCACCCCTCCACTTT. Its translation is CASSYGGAHNSPLHF.

The sample holds many counts of this clonotype. V is TRBV7-9 and J is TRBJ2-5; 7 bases map to TRBD1. Germline CDR1 reads SEHNR; CDR2 reads FQNEAQ (reference sequence). V dropped 3 bases and J dropped 0; count of bases not matched to a gene: 1. This CDR3 has 14 residues. CDR3 protein: CASSFGTDQETQYF. CDR3 DNA: TGTGCCAGCAGCTTTGGGACAGACCAAGAGACCCAGTACTTC.

The genes are TRBV11-1 and TRBJ2-7; 7 positions agree with TRBD1. The CDR3 has 16 residues. CDR1 and CDR2 (germline): SGHAT, FQDESV (reference sequence). Trimming took 0 bases from V and 0 from J; bases not matched to a gene: 5. The CDR3, as DNA: TGTGCCAGCAGCTTAGCCCCCGGGACAGCCTCCTACGAGCAGTACTTC. Amino acid sequence: CASSLAPGTASYEQYF.